This is a list of T cell receptor beta chains from one sample in a study of T cell changes during pregnancy in multiple sclerosis. Using immunoSEQ multiplex PCR, the repertoire was profiled, and TCRdb retains in-frame clones only, with some absent. The sample lists over 30,000 clones, around 90% seen once, with around 3.3% in the top ten. The sample here was CD8+ T cells from peripheral blood mononuclear cells, taken in the third trimester of pregnancy. These receptors originate from a female donor with multiple sclerosis, enrolled in a pregnancy study. CDR3s include the opening cysteine and the closing phenylalanine or tryptophan. The D gene is left open where the match is weak. Size is stated for part of the rows, as once, few or many counts, or as a class when the clone is expanded.

TRBJ2-1	.	TRBD2	TRBV7-2	15	TGTGCCAGCAGCTTATGGGCTAGCGGATACAATGAGCAGTTCTTC	CASSLWASGYNEQFF
TRBJ2-4	few	TRBD1	TRBV6-4	14	TGTGCCAGCAGTGAGGGGGACAGCAAAAACATTCAGTACTTC	CASSEGDSKNIQYF
TRBJ2-7	.	TRBD1	TRBV2	18	TGTGCCAGCAGTTTCCCAGAAAACGACAGGGGAGGAGTGGACGAGCAGTACTTC	CASSFPENDRGGVDEQYF
TRBJ2-7	.	TRBD1	TRBV15	14	TGTGCCACCAGCAGACAGGGGGACTCCTACGAGCAGTACTTC	CATSRQGDSYEQYF
TRBJ1-2	.	.	TRBV19	13	TGTGCCAGTAGTTTAGGAGGGTTTGACGGCTACACCTTC	CASSLGGFDGYTF
TRBJ1-4	.	.	TRBV11-2	15	TGTGCCAGCAGCTTAGATTGGGGGCAGAATGAAAAACTGTTTTTT	CASSLDWGQNEKLFF
TRBJ2-3	.	TRBD2	TRBV6-1	16	TGTGCCAGCAGTGGGGTAGCGGGGGGGAGCACAGATACGCAGTATTTT	CASSGVAGGSTDTQYF
TRBJ2-3	.	TRBD1	TRBV18	15	TGTGCCAGCTCACCACCGGACAGGGTTGGAGATACGCAGTATTTT	CASSPPDRVGDTQYF
TRBJ1-2	.	.	TRBV7-2	14	TGTGCCAGCAGCGCCTACAGGGACCCTTATGGCTACACCTTC	CASSAYRDPYGYTF
TRBJ2-5	.	TRBD2	TRBV5-6	15	TGTGCCAGCAGCTCCGGACTAGCGTACCAAGAGACCCAGTACTTC	CASSSGLAYQETQYF
TRBJ2-7	.	.	TRBV30	13	TGTGCCTGGAGTGCAGGCAGGGTCTACGAGCAGTACTTC	CAWSAGRVYEQYF
TRBJ2-3	.	TRBD2	TRBV25-1	14	TGTGCCAGCAGTTCTAGCGGTAGCACAGATACGCAGTATTTT	CASSSSGSTDTQYF
TRBJ1-1	.	.	TRBV19	15	TGTGCCAGTAGTATCCCGCAGGCGATGAACACTGAAGCTTTCTTT	CASSIPQAMNTEAFF
TRBJ2-3	.	.	TRBV7-3	15	TGTGCCAGCAGCCCAAGCGGCAGCGGCACAGATACGCAGTATTTT	CASSPSGSGTDTQYF
TRBJ1-5	.	.	TRBV10-1	11	TGCGCCAGCATTACGGGTCAGCCCCAGCATTTT	CASITGQPQHF
TRBJ2-5	.	TRBD2	TRBV27	16	TGTGCCAGCAGTCCCCGGACTAGCGGGGACCAAGAGACCCAGTACTTC	CASSPRTSGDQETQYF
TRBJ2-6	many	.	TRBV5-1	17	TGCGCCAGCAGCTTGTTAGGGGGTCTGTCTGGGGCCAACGTCCTGACTTTC	CASSLLGGLSGANVLTF
TRBJ1-1	.	TRBD1	TRBV9	15	TGTGCCAGCAGCACCGGGACAGCAAAGAACACTGAAGCTTTCTTT	CASSTGTAKNTEAFF
TRBJ1-3	.	.	TRBV9	15	TGTGCCAGCAGCGAACTGGGGGGGTCTGGAAACACCATATATTTT	CASSELGGSGNTIYF
TRBJ2-7	.	.	TRBV9	17	TGTGCCAGCAGCGTAGGAGTGGGGGGAACGGAAACCTACGAGCAGTACTTC	CASSVGVGGTETYEQYF
TRBJ2-7	.	TRBD1	TRBV29-1	13	TGCAGCGTATACGGGACAGGATCCTACGAGCAGTACTTC	CSVYGTGSYEQYF
TRBJ2-7	.	TRBD1	TRBV7-8	15	TGTGCCAGCAGCGACCGGACAGGGGGAGTCTACGAGCAGTACTTC	CASSDRTGGVYEQYF
TRBJ1-1	.	.	TRBV5-6	13	TGTGCCAGCAGCCGGGGTCCCCACACTGAAGCTTTCTTT	CASSRGPHTEAFF
TRBJ2-2	.	TRBD2	TRBV9	14	TGTGCCAGCAAAGGTAGCGGGGGGACCGGGGAGCTGTTTTTT	CASKGSGGTGELFF
TRBJ1-1	.	.	TRBV5-6	16	TGTGCCAGCAGCTTTGAGCACTGGGGCATGGGCACTGAAGCTTTCTTT	CASSFEHWGMGTEAFF
TRBJ1-2	.	.	TRBV27	15	TGTGCCAGCAGTCTTACCCCGGACAGCGCGTATGGCTACACCTTC	CASSLTPDSAYGYTF
TRBJ2-3	.	.	TRBV1	19	TGCACCAGCAGCCAACTGCGGGGGGGCTCCCGATTCGCCACAGATACGCAGTATTTT	CTSSQLRGGSRFATDTQYF
TRBJ2-1	.	TRBD1	TRBV9	15	TGTGCCAGCAGCGCTCCCGGGACAGGTTATTATGAGCAGTTCTTC	CASSAPGTGYYEQFF
TRBJ2-6	once	.	TRBV14	15	TGTGCCAGCAGCCCTCCGACTCCTGGGGCCAACGTCCTGACTTTC	CASSPPTPGANVLTF
TRBJ1-1	.	.	TRBV19	9	TGTGCCAAAATGGGGGGAGCTTTCTTT	CAKMGGAFF
TRBJ2-3	.	TRBD1	TRBV27	15	TGTGCCAGCAGAACCGGGACAGATAGCACAGATACGCAGTATTTT	CASRTGTDSTDTQYF
TRBJ2-7	once	TRBD1	TRBV10-3	13	TGTGCCATCAGGACGGACAGGGCTTGGGAGCAGTACTTC	CAIRTDRAWEQYF
TRBJ2-1	.	TRBD2	TRBV18	15	TGTGCCAGCTCACCAGTAGGACTAGCGGAAAATGAGCAGTTCTTC	CASSPVGLAENEQFF
TRBJ2-5	few	TRBD2	TRBV4-1	16	TGCGCCAGCAGCCAAGATTGGCCTAGCGGGGGAGAGACCCAGTACTTC	CASSQDWPSGGETQYF
TRBJ2-1	.	TRBD1	TRBV29-1	15	TGCAGCGTTGGAGCTTTGGGACAGGGAATTTATGAGCAGTTCTTC	CSVGALGQGIYEQFF
TRBJ1-1	.	TRBD1	TRBV5-1	11	TGCGCCAGCAGCACCGGGACAGTCGCTTTCTTT	CASSTGTVAFF
TRBJ1-6	.	.	TRBV5-6	13	TGTGCCAGCAGCCTCGGACAGCCGACACCCCTCCACTTT	CASSLGQPTPLHF
TRBJ2-7	.	.	TRBV2	14	TGTGCCAGCAGTGCCGCGGGAAGCTCCTACGAGCAGTACTTC	CASSAAGSSYEQYF
TRBJ1-1	.	.	TRBV15	12	TGTGCCACCAGCACTCTGAACACTGAAGCTTTCTTT	CATSTLNTEAFF
TRBJ1-5	.	.	TRBV19	14	TGTGCCAGTGGCACTCAGGATAGCAATCAGCCCCAGCATTTT	CASGTQDSNQPQHF
TRBJ1-1	.	.	TRBV10-1	10	TGCGCCACCACCCAGGCTGAAGCTTTCTTT	CATTQAEAFF
TRBJ1-1	.	TRBD1	TRBV2	13	TGTGCCAGCATTCTCGGACAGGTCGCTGAAGCTTTCTTT	CASILGQVAEAFF
TRBJ1-2	.	.	TRBV5-6	13	TGTGCCAGCAGCCTCCCGGACAGCGACGGCTACACCTTC	CASSLPDSDGYTF
TRBJ1-1	.	.	TRBV20-1	11	TGCAGTGCCCCCGTTGTCACTGAAGCTTTCTTT	CSAPVVTEAFF
TRBJ2-3	.	.	TRBV27	14	TGTGCCAGCACAAGGGGGGGAAGCACAGATACGCAGTATTTT	CASTRGGSTDTQYF
TRBJ2-7	.	TRBD1	TRBV5-5	12	TGTGCCAGCAGCTGGGGACAGGCCGAGCAGTACTTC	CASSWGQAEQYF
TRBJ2-1	.	.	TRBV7-2	14	TGTGCCAGCAGCTCTCTTATCAGGTACAATGAGCAGTTCTTC	CASSSLIRYNEQFF
TRBJ1-2	.	.	TRBV19	14	TGTGCCAGTAGTACGCCCTTGACTGGGTATGGCTACACCTTC	CASSTPLTGYGYTF
TRBJ1-1	.	TRBD1	TRBV29-1	13	TGCAGCGTGTCGGACAGGGGTTACACTGAAGCTTTCTTT	CSVSDRGYTEAFF
TRBJ1-1	.	.	TRBV7-9	14	TGTGCCAGCAGCTTAGACACCTTGAACACTGAAGCTTTCTTT	CASSLDTLNTEAFF
TRBJ2-2	.	.	TRBV18	12	TGTGCCAGCTCACGCGCCACCGGGGAGCTGTTTTTT	CASSRATGELFF
TRBJ2-3	.	TRBD1	TRBV6-6	13	TGTGCCACCACCGAGGGGGCGGTAGATACGCAGTATTTT	CATTEGAVDTQYF
TRBJ2-7	.	.	TRBV10-3	12	TGTGCCATCGGGCCCCGCGGGGACGAGCAGTACTTC	CAIGPRGDEQYF
TRBJ1-1	.	.	TRBV4-1	15	TGCGCCAGCAGCCAAGTGCCAGAAGGAGTGACTGAAGCTTTCTTT	CASSQVPEGVTEAFF
TRBJ1-3	.	TRBD1	TRBV6-1	16	TGTGCCAGCAGTGAAGTCCCGCAGGGGGTAGGAAACACCATATATTTT	CASSEVPQGVGNTIYF
TRBJ1-1	.	TRBD1	TRBV5-5	16	TGTGCCAGCAGCTTAGGGACAGGGTTCCTGAACACTGAAGCTTTCTTT	CASSLGTGFLNTEAFF
TRBJ1-1	few	.	TRBV14	15	TGTGCCAGCAGCCCCTTCGGAGGGGCGAACACTGAAGCTTTCTTT	CASSPFGGANTEAFF
TRBJ2-7	.	.	TRBV19	12	TGTGCCAGTAGTATTCGGGGAAACGAGCAGTACTTC	CASSIRGNEQYF
TRBJ2-5	.	.	TRBV7-3	13	TGTGCCAGCAGCCCTCTCCCAACAGGGACCCAGTACTTC	CASSPLPTGTQYF